In this sample, the clone carrying this TCR beta chain turned up many times. Its antigen remains unknown. Healthy donors provided the buffy coats that yielded the PBMC. This sample is part of a study of human CD8 memory T cell subsets. General study results and limits: In contrast to effector memory cells, stem-like memory and precursor exhausted T cells had similarly high diversity. Minimally overlapping with each other were the repertoires of precursor exhausted and stem-like memory T cells.

This CDR3 has 14 amino acids. J gave up 1 base and V 5 bases, and 3 bases lay outside the gene matches. UMI-labeled 5' RACE was used, and it produced the TCR beta libraries. In TCRdb, the 5' RACE reads were re-called with MiXCR into one record per CDR3 protein. The data show about 7,300 distinct CDR3 sequences, with about 3.9% seen just once and roughly 35% held by the top ten. The chain combines TRBV12-3 or TRBV12-4 with TRBJ2-7; 9 bases agree with TRBD1. This receptor was taken from a human donor in good health. The sample consisted of CD8+ T cells from PBMCs. CDR3 bases: TGTGCCAGCAGTCCGGGACAGGGTTCCTACGAGCAGTACTTC. Encoded protein: CASSPGQGSYEQYF.